The rows below give T cell receptor beta chains drawn from one sample of a study of blood T cell dynamics during melanoma immunotherapy. TCRdb's copy holds only in-frame clones and misses some; the assay was immunoSEQ multiplex PCR. The table records under 15,000 clones, approximately 86% of them present only once. Sequenced here: blood, sampled from a patient treated with checkpoint blockade. These TCRs come from a human donor with melanoma. Both conserved end residues are part of each CDR3. A D gene is named only where the DNA matches it firmly. Size is omitted from some rows. Given values are once, few, many or a class for expanded clones.

J gene: TRBJ1-3
V gene: TRBV5-1
D gene: NA
CDR3 length: 15
clone size: NA
CDR3 protein: CASSTVGAAGNTIYF
CDR3 DNA: TGCGCCAGCAGCACGGTTGGGGCAGCTGGAAACACCATATATTTT

J gene: TRBJ1-6
V gene: TRBV7-2
D gene: TRBD1
CDR3 length: 15
clone size: NA
CDR3 protein: CASSAGQGYNSPLHF
CDR3 DNA: TGTGCCAGCAGCGCCGGACAGGGATATAATTCACCCCTCCACTTT

J gene: TRBJ1-5
V gene: TRBV10-2
D gene: NA
CDR3 length: 13
clone size: few
CDR3 protein: CASSGGGNQPQHF
CDR3 DNA: TGCGCCAGCTCTGGAGGGGGGAATCAGCCCCAGCATTTT

J gene: TRBJ1-4
V gene: TRBV5-6
D gene: NA
CDR3 length: 14
clone size: NA
CDR3 protein: CASSLIATNEKLFF
CDR3 DNA: TGTGCCAGCAGCTTAATCGCAACTAATGAAAAACTGTTTTTT

J gene: TRBJ2-7
V gene: TRBV6-5
D gene: NA
CDR3 length: 15
clone size: NA
CDR3 protein: CASSYALGTSYEQYF
CDR3 DNA: TGTGCCAGCAGTTACGCCCTTGGGACATCCTACGAGCAGTACTTC

J gene: TRBJ2-2
V gene: TRBV18
D gene: NA
CDR3 length: 14
clone size: NA
CDR3 protein: CASLKESNTGELFF
CDR3 DNA: TGTGCCAGCCTGAAGGAGAGCAACACCGGGGAGCTGTTTTTT

J gene: TRBJ1-2
V gene: TRBV18
D gene: NA
CDR3 length: 14
clone size: NA
CDR3 protein: CASSPVMGVEGYTF
CDR3 DNA: TGTGCCAGCTCACCGGTAATGGGGGTCGAGGGCTACACCTTC

J gene: TRBJ2-1
V gene: TRBV11-2
D gene: NA
CDR3 length: 14
clone size: NA
CDR3 protein: CASSLGTGSNEQFF
CDR3 DNA: TGTGCCAGCAGCTTGGGGACGGGAAGCAATGAGCAGTTCTTC

J gene: TRBJ2-3
V gene: TRBV2
D gene: NA
CDR3 length: 15
clone size: NA
CDR3 protein: CASSEAWATTDTQYF
CDR3 DNA: TGTGCCAGCAGTGAAGCTTGGGCTACCACAGATACGCAGTATTTT

J gene: TRBJ2-5
V gene: TRBV4-2
D gene: NA
CDR3 length: 15
clone size: NA
CDR3 protein: CASSQADQAHAAQYF
CDR3 DNA: TGTGCCAGCAGCCAAGCGGACCAGGCTCACGCAGCCCAGTACTTC

J gene: TRBJ2-3
V gene: TRBV18
D gene: TRBD1
CDR3 length: 14
clone size: NA
CDR3 protein: CASSSTGRADTQYF
CDR3 DNA: TGTGCCAGCTCATCGACAGGGCGAGCAGATACGCAGTATTTT

J gene: TRBJ1-2
V gene: TRBV18
D gene: NA
CDR3 length: 15
clone size: NA
CDR3 protein: CASSPRPVSVHGYTF
CDR3 DNA: TGTGCCAGCTCACCACGGCCAGTATCGGTCCATGGCTACACCTTC

J gene: TRBJ2-7
V gene: TRBV7-9
D gene: NA
CDR3 length: 14
clone size: NA
CDR3 protein: CASSERGEVYEQYF
CDR3 DNA: TGTGCCAGCAGCGAAAGGGGCGAAGTCTACGAGCAGTACTTC

J gene: TRBJ1-6
V gene: TRBV7-2
D gene: TRBD1
CDR3 length: 14
clone size: NA
CDR3 protein: CASSPGQGTSPLHF
CDR3 DNA: TGTGCCAGCAGCCCGGGACAGGGGACCTCACCCCTCCACTTT

J gene: TRBJ2-1
V gene: TRBV5-1
D gene: NA
CDR3 length: 15
clone size: NA
CDR3 protein: CASSLSALSSNEQFF
CDR3 DNA: TGCGCCAGCAGCTTGTCAGCGCTCTCCAGCAATGAGCAGTTCTTC

J gene: TRBJ2-7
V gene: TRBV5-8
D gene: TRBD1
CDR3 length: 15
clone size: NA
CDR3 protein: CASSLTRTGSYEQYF
CDR3 DNA: TGTGCCAGCAGCCTCACAAGGACAGGAAGCTACGAGCAGTACTTC

J gene: TRBJ1-1
V gene: TRBV15
D gene: NA
CDR3 length: 16
clone size: NA
CDR3 protein: CATSRDFQGRGTEAFF
CDR3 DNA: TGTGCCACCAGCAGAGATTTCCAGGGCCGGGGCACTGAAGCTTTCTTT

J gene: TRBJ1-2
V gene: TRBV2
D gene: NA
CDR3 length: 12
clone size: NA
CDR3 protein: CASTEGNYGYTF
CDR3 DNA: TGTGCCAGCACCGAGGGTAACTATGGCTACACCTTC

J gene: TRBJ2-2
V gene: TRBV19
D gene: TRBD2
CDR3 length: 15
clone size: NA
CDR3 protein: CASWSGTRSSGELFF
CDR3 DNA: TGTGCCAGTTGGAGTGGGACTAGAAGCTCCGGGGAGCTGTTTTTT

J gene: TRBJ1-2
V gene: TRBV9
D gene: NA
CDR3 length: 13
clone size: few
CDR3 protein: CASSVRDNIAYTF
CDR3 DNA: TGTGCCAGCAGCGTCCGGGACAACATTGCCTACACCTTC

J gene: TRBJ2-2
V gene: TRBV9
D gene: TRBD1
CDR3 length: 16
clone size: NA
CDR3 protein: CASSVGWTGATGELFF
CDR3 DNA: TGTGCCAGCAGCGTAGGATGGACAGGGGCCACCGGGGAGCTGTTTTTT

J gene: TRBJ2-7
V gene: TRBV13
D gene: TRBD2
CDR3 length: 15
clone size: NA
CDR3 protein: CASSPPTSGKGEQYF
CDR3 DNA: TGTGCCAGCAGCCCCCCGACTAGCGGGAAGGGCGAGCAGTACTTC

J gene: TRBJ1-6
V gene: TRBV9
D gene: NA
CDR3 length: 13
clone size: NA
CDR3 protein: CASKRDYNSPLHF
CDR3 DNA: TGTGCCAGCAAGAGGGACTATAATTCACCCCTCCACTTT

J gene: TRBJ2-7
V gene: TRBV7-9
D gene: TRBD2
CDR3 length: 14
clone size: NA
CDR3 protein: CASEESSGNYEQYF
CDR3 DNA: TGTGCCAGCGAGGAGTCTAGCGGGAACTACGAGCAGTACTTC

J gene: TRBJ1-3
V gene: TRBV15
D gene: TRBD1
CDR3 length: 13
clone size: NA
CDR3 protein: CATSTNRGNTIYF
CDR3 DNA: TGTGCCACCAGTACAAACAGGGGGAACACCATATATTTT

J gene: TRBJ2-7
V gene: TRBV9
D gene: NA
CDR3 length: 12
clone size: NA
CDR3 protein: CASSVGYGEQYF
CDR3 DNA: TGTGCCAGCAGCGTAGGGTATGGGGAGCAGTACTTC

J gene: TRBJ2-5
V gene: TRBV2
D gene: NA
CDR3 length: 13
clone size: NA
CDR3 protein: CASSETAQETQYF
CDR3 DNA: TGTGCCAGCAGTGAGACAGCTCAAGAGACCCAGTACTTC

J gene: TRBJ2-7
V gene: TRBV11-2
D gene: TRBD1
CDR3 length: 11
clone size: NA
CDR3 protein: CASSSFRQGTF
CDR3 DNA: TGTGCCAGCAGCTCCTTTAGACAGGGTACCTTC

J gene: TRBJ2-6
V gene: TRBV9
D gene: NA
CDR3 length: 14
clone size: NA
CDR3 protein: CASSTIGGANVLTF
CDR3 DNA: TGTGCCAGCAGCACAATTGGGGGGGCCAACGTCCTGACTTTC